Many counts were recorded for the clone carrying this T cell receptor beta chain. From RNA, the CDR3 regions of TCR beta chains were amplified and sequenced. In the first round, RT-PCR was carried out with HTBI primers, and a multiplex PCR formed the second round. Via MiXCR, TCRdb re-called the multiplex PCR reads, giving one row per CDR3 protein. The table has hundreds of thousands of distinct CDR3 sequences, 22% seen once. The data stem from a study of Graves' ophthalmopathy and Graves' hyperthyroidism. CDR3 length equals 15 residues. V was clipped by 7 bases and J by 3 bases; unmatched bases: 9. The germline gives CDR1 LNHDA, CDR2 SQIVND (reference sequence).

Sequencing was done on a sample of peripheral blood. This chain joins TRBV19 and TRBJ1-5, with TRBD1 matching 7 bases. This clonotype was sampled from a young woman with stable Graves' hyperthyroidism. Some clones in this sample may be carry-over from other donors' samples. The CDR3 here is CASIRTGKYNQPQHF. The CDR3 DNA follows: TGTGCCAGTATAAGGACAGGAAAGTACAATCAGCCCCAGCATTTT. Supplemented by reference TRBV19 and TRBJ1-5, the full variable domain reads DGGITQSPKYLFRKEGQNVTLSCEQNLNHDAMYWYRQDPGQGLRLIYYSQIVNDFQKGDIAEGYSVSREKKESFPLTVTSAQKNPTAFYLCASIRTGKYNQPQHFGDGTRLSIL.